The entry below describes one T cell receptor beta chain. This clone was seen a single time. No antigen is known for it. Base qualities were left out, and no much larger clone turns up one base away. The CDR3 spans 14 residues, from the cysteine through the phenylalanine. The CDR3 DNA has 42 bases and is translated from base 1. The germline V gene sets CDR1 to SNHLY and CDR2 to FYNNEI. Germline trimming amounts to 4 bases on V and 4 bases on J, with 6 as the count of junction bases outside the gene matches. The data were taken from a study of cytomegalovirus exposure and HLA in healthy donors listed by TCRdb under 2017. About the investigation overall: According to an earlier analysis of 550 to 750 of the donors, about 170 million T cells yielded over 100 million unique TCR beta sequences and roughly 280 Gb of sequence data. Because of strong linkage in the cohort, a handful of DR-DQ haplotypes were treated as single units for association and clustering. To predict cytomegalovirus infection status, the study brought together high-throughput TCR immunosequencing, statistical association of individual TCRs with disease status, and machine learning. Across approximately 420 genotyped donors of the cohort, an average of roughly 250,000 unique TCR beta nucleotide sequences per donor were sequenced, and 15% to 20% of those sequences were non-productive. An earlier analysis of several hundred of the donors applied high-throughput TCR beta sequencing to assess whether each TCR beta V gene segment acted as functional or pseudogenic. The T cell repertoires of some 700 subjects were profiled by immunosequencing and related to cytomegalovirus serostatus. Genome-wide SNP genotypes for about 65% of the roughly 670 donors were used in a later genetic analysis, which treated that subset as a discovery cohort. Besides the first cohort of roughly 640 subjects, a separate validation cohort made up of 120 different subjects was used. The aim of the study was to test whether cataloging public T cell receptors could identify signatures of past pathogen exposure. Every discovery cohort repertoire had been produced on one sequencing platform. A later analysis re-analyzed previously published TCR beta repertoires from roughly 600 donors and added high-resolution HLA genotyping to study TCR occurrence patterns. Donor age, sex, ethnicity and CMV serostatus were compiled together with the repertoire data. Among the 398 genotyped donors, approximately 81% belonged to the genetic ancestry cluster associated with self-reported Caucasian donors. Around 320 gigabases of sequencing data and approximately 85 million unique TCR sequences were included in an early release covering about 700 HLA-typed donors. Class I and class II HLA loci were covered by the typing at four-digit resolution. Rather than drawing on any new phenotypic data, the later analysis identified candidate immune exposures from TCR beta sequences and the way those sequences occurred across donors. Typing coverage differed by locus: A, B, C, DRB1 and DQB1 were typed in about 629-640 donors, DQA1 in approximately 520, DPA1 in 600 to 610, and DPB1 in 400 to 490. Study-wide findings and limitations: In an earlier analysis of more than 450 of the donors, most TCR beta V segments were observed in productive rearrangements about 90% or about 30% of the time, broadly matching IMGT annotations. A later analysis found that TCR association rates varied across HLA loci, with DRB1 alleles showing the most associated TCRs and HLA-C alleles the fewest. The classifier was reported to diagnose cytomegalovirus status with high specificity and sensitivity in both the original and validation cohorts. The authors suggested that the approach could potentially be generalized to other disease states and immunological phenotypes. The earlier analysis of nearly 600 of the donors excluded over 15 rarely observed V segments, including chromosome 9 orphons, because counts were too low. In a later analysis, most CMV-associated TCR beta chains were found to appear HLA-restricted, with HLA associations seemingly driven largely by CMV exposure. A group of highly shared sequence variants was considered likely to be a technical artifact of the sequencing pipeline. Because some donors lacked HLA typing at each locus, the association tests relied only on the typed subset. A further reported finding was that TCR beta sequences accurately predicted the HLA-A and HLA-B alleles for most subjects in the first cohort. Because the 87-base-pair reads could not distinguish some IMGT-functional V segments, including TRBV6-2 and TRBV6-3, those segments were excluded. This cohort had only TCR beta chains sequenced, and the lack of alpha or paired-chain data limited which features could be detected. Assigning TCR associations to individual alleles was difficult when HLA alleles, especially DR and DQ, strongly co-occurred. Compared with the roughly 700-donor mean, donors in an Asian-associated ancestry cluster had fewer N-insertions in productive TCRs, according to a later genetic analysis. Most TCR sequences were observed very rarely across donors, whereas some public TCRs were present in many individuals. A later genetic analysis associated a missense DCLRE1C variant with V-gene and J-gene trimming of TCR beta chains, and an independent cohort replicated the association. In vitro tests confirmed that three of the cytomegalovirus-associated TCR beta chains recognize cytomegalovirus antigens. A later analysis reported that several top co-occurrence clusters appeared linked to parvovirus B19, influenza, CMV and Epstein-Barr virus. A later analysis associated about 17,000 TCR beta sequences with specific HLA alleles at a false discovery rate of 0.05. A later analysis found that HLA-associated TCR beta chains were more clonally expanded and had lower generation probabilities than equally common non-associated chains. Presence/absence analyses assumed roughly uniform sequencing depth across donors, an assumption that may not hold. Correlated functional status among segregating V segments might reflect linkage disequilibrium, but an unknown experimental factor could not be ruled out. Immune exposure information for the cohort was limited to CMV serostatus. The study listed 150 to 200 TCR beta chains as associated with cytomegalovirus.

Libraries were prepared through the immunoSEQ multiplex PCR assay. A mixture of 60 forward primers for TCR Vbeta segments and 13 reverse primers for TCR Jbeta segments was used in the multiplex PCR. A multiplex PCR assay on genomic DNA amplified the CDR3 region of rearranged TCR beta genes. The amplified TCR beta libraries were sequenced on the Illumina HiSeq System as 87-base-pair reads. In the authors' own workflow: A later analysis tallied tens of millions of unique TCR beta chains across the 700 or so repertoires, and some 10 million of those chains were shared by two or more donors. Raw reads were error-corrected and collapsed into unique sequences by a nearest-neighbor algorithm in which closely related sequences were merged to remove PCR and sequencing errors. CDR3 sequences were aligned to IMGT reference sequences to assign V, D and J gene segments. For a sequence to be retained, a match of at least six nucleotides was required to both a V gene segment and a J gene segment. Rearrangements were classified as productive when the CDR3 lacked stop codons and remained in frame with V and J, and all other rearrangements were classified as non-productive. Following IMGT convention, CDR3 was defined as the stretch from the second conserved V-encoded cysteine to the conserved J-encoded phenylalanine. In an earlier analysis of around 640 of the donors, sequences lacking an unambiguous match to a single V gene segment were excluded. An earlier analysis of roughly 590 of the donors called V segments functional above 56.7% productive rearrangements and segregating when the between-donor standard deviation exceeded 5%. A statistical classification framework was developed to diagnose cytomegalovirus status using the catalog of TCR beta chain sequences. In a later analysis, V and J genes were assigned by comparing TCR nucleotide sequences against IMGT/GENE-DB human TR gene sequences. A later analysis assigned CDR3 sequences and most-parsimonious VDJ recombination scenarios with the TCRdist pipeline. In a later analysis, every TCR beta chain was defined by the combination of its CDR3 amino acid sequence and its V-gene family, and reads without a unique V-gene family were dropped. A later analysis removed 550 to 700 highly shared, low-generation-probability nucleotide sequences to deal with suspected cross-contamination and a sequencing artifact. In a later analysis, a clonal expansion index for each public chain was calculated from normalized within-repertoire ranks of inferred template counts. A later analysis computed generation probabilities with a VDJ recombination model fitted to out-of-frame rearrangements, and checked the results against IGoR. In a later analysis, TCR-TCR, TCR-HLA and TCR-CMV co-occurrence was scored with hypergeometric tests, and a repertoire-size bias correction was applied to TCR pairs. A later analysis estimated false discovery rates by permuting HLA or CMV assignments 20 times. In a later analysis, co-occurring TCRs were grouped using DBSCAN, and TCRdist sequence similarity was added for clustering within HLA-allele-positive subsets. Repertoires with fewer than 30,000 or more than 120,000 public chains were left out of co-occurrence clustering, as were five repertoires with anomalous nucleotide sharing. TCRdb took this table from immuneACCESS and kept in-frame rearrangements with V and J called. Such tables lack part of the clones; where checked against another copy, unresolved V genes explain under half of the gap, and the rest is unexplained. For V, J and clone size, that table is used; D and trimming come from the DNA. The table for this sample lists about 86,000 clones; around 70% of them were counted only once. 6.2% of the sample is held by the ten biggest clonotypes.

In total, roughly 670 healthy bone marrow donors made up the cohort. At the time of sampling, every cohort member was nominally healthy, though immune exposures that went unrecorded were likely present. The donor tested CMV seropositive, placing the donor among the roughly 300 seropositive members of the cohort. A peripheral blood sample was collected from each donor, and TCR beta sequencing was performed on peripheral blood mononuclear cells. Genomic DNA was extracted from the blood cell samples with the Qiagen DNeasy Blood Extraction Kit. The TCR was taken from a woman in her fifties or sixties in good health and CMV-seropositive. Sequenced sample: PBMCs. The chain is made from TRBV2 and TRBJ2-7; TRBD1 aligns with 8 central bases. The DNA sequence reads TGTGCCAGCAGTGTAGGGACAGGTAATTACGAGCAGTACTTC. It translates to CASSVGTGNYEQYF.